The rows below give T cell receptor beta chains drawn from one sample of a study of T cells in Graves' hyperthyroidism and ophthalmopathy. MiXCR, run by TCRdb on the multiplex PCR reads, gives a single entry per CDR3 protein. Of 500,000 or so distinct CDR3 sequences in the sample, roughly 15% were seen once. Sequenced sample: blood. The receptors were sampled from a woman aged 18-35 years with Graves' ophthalmopathy. Each CDR3 is given with its conserved first and last residue. The D gene is left open where the match is weak. Clone sizes are given selectively: once, few, many, or a class where the clone is expanded.

>TRBJ2-1|TRBV20-1|TRBD2|many
CSAPQLAGSYNEQFF
TGCAGTGCCCCCCAACTAGCGGGTTCCTACAATGAGCAGTTCTTC
>TRBJ1-2|TRBV6-7|.|many
CASTAGPRTYNYGYTF
TGTGCCAGCACCGCAGGTCCTAGAACTTATAACTATGGCTACACCTTC
>TRBJ1-2|TRBV6-1|TRBD1|many
CASSDSQGFRGYTF
TGTGCCAGCAGTGACTCACAGGGGTTCCGTGGCTACACCTTC
>TRBJ2-5|TRBV28|.|many
CASSLRLTTPETQYF
TGTGCCAGCAGTTTAAGACTAACTACACCAGAGACCCAGTACTTC
>TRBJ1-2|TRBV29-1|.|few
CSVEGRNYGYTF
TGCAGCGTCGAGGGACGGAACTATGGCTACACCTTC
>TRBJ1-1|TRBV20-1|.|many
CSASGGANTEAFF
TGCAGTGCTAGTGGCGGGGCGAACACTGAAGCTTTCTTT
>TRBJ2-3|TRBV7-6|TRBD2|.
CASSLAQLAGGPDTQYF
TGTGCCAGCAGCTTAGCGCAACTAGCGGGGGGGCCAGATACGCAGTATTTT
>TRBJ1-2|TRBV18|TRBD1|few
CASFGGRQGGYGYTF
TGTGCCAGCTTCGGAGGTCGACAGGGTGGCTATGGCTACACCTTC
>TRBJ2-1|TRBV30|.|many
CAWTPSLTRGNEQFF
TGTGCCTGGACCCCCTCCCTAACCCGCGGTAATGAGCAGTTCTTC
>TRBJ2-1|TRBV19|TRBD1|few
CASSDREWVNEQFF
TGTGCCAGTAGTGACAGGGAATGGGTTAATGAGCAGTTCTTC
>TRBJ2-7|TRBV7-9|.|.
CASSLAKVGQRYEQYF
TGTGCCAGCAGCTTAGCGAAAGTTGGACAGAGGTACGAGCAGTACTTC
>TRBJ2-7|TRBV3-1|.|many
CASSQLGTPSYEQYF
TGTGCCAGCAGCCAACTAGGGACACCTTCCTACGAGCAGTACTTC
>TRBJ1-5|TRBV15|.|.
CATSRAPANQPQHF
TGTGCCACCAGCAGAGCCCCCGCGAATCAGCCCCAGCATTTT
>TRBJ2-2|TRBV6-1|TRBD1|many
CASSEFDRAGTGELFF
TGTGCCAGCAGTGAATTCGACAGGGCGGGTACCGGGGAGCTGTTTTTT
>TRBJ1-5|TRBV20-1|.|.
CSARGAWQGQPQHF
TGCAGTGCTAGGGGGGCCTGGCAGGGGCAGCCCCAGCATTTT
>TRBJ2-7|TRBV7-8|.|.
CASSEVVSSEQYF
TGTGCCAGCAGCGAAGTTGTATCGAGCGAGCAGTACTTC
>TRBJ2-1|TRBV28|TRBD2|many
CASTTGRGDYNEQFF
TGTGCCAGCACCACTGGGAGGGGAGACTACAATGAGCAGTTCTTC
>TRBJ1-1|TRBV5-1|.|many
CASSPTDTEAFF
TGCGCCAGCAGCCCCACTGACACTGAAGCTTTCTTT
>TRBJ2-4|TRBV20-1|.|.
CSAPRAVAKNIQYF
TGCAGTGCTCCCCGGGCCGTAGCCAAAAACATTCAGTACTTC
>TRBJ2-5|TRBV3-1|.|many
CASSPGVETQYF
TGTGCCAGCAGCCCCGGGGTGGAGACCCAGTACTTC
>TRBJ2-3|TRBV6-1|.|many
CASSERGRTRTDTQYF
TGTGCCAGCAGTGAACGTGGCAGGACCCGCACAGATACGCAGTATTTT
>TRBJ2-2|TRBV2|.|few
CASSEQHRNTGELFF
TGTGCCAGCAGTGAACAACATAGGAACACCGGGGAGCTGTTTTTT
>TRBJ1-3|TRBV6-2/TRBV6-3|.|few
CASSYSMDTGNTIYF
TGTGCCAGCAGTTACTCGATGGACACCGGAAACACCATATATTTT
>TRBJ1-1|TRBV7-2|.|many
CASSSAREMNTEAFF
TGTGCCAGCAGCTCAGCACGGGAAATGAACACTGAAGCTTTCTTT
>TRBJ2-5|TRBV20-1|.|many
CSARVWAGREETQYF
TGCAGTGCTAGAGTCTGGGCAGGCCGCGAAGAGACCCAGTACTTC
>TRBJ2-7|TRBV19|TRBD1|.
CASSPGTGISYEQYF
TGTGCCAGTAGTCCCGGGACAGGGATATCCTACGAGCAGTACTTC
>TRBJ2-7|TRBV6-1|.|many
CASRSGLSSYEQYF
TGTGCCAGCAGATCGGGACTCAGCTCCTACGAGCAGTACTTC
>TRBJ1-6|TRBV5-5|.|.
CASSLVRELNSPLHF
TGTGCCAGCAGCTTGGTTCGGGAACTTAATTCACCCCTCCACTTT
>TRBJ1-1|TRBV11-2|TRBD1|many
CATTRGDRGTEAFF
TGTGCCACCACCCGGGGGGACAGGGGCACTGAAGCTTTCTTT
>TRBJ2-3|TRBV5-1|TRBD1|many
CASSPDPLCRDRCAHSDTQYF
TGCGCCAGCAGCCCCGACCCCCTGTGTCGGGACAGATGCGCACACAGCGATACGCAGTATTTT
>TRBJ2-5|TRBV20-1|TRBD2|many
CSARDLRTGGRETQYF
TGCAGTGCTAGAGATCTCAGGACGGGGGGGCGAGAGACCCAGTACTTC
>TRBJ2-5|TRBV28|.|many
CASSFRAGRQETQYF
TGTGCCAGCAGTTTCAGGGCTGGGCGACAAGAGACCCAGTACTTC
>TRBJ2-2|TRBV30|.|many
CAWSRTTNTGELFF
TGTGCCTGGAGCAGGACCACTAACACCGGGGAGCTGTTTTTT
>TRBJ1-2|TRBV11-1|.|once
CASSWDARAGYTF
TGTGCCAGCAGCTGGGACGCCCGCGCTGGCTACACCTTC
>TRBJ1-2|TRBV12-3/TRBV12-4|.|many
CASSFRGNYGYTF
TGTGCCAGCAGTTTCAGGGGAAACTATGGCTACACCTTC
>TRBJ2-5|TRBV7-2|TRBD2|.
CASSLSSGANF
TGTGCCAGCAGCCTATCTAGCGGGGCCAACTTC
>TRBJ2-2|TRBV6-1|TRBD2|.
CASSEGLALLTGELFF
TGTGCCAGCAGTGAGGGACTAGCTCTCCTCACCGGGGAGCTGTTTTTT
>TRBJ1-6|TRBV7-2|.|few
CASSLAAQGNSPLHF
TGTGCCAGCAGCTTGGCTGCGCAAGGGAATTCACCCCTCCACTTT
>TRBJ1-2|TRBV7-3|.|.
CASSQRDGVHTF
TGTGCCAGCAGCCAACGGGACGGAGTGCACACCTTC
>TRBJ2-7|TRBV27|TRBD1|few
CASSLRDRGFEQYF
TGTGCCAGCAGCCTCCGGGACAGGGGCTTTGAGCAGTACTTC
>TRBJ2-1|TRBV19|.|.
CASSIASSSYNEQFF
TGTGCCAGTAGTATAGCTTCTAGCTCCTACAATGAGCAGTTCTTC
>TRBJ2-4|TRBV4-1|.|few
CASSQIPGLAKNIQYF
TGCGCCAGCAGCCAGATACCGGGACTAGCCAAAAACATTCAGTACTTC
>TRBJ2-7|TRBV28|.|.
CASRPTRGAARGEQYF
TGTGCCAGCAGACCTACGAGGGGGGCCGCCCGGGGGGAGCAGTACTTC